This TCR beta chain was recorded in a study of blood T cell repertoires in COVID-19. Germline V CDR1 and CDR2: SGDLS, YYNGEE. CDR3 size: 17 residues. Unmatched junction bases numbered 6, after V lost 1 base and J lost 0 bases. This clone was counted between two and nine times. Original processing notes: Amplifying reference gene primers gave estimates of nucleated cell counts. Some clones are missing from TCRdb's copy, which holds only in-frame ones; the method was immunoSEQ multiplex PCR. V, J and clone size reflect that table, while D and trimming were determined from the DNA. The table records approximately 250,000 clones, 70% to 90% of them present only once.

This TCR came from a man aged 30-40 years with active or convalescent COVID-19. Material for sequencing was peripheral blood. The genes are TRBV9 and TRBJ2-3; 9 bases agree with TRBD2. CDR3 sequence (DNA): TGTGCCAGCAGCGTATTTGCGGGGGGGCCCAGCACAGATACGCAGTATTTT. Protein product: CASSVFAGGPSTDTQYF.